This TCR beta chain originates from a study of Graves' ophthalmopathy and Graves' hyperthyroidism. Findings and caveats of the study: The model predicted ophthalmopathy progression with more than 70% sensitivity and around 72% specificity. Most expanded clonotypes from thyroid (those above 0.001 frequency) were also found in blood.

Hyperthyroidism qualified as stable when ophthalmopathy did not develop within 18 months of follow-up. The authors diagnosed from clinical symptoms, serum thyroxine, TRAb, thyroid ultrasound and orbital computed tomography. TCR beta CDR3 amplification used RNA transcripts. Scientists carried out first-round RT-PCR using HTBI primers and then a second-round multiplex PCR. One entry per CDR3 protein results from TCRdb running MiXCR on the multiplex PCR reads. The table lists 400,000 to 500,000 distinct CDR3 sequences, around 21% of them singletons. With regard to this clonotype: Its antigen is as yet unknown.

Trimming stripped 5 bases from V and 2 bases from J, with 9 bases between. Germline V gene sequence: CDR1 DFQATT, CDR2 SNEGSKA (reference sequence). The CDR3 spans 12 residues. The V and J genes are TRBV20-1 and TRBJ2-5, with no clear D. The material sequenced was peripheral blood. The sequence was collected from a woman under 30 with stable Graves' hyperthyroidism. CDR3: CSAPRVQETQYF. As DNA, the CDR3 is TGCAGTGCTCCCCGGGTTCAAGAGACCCAGTACTTC.